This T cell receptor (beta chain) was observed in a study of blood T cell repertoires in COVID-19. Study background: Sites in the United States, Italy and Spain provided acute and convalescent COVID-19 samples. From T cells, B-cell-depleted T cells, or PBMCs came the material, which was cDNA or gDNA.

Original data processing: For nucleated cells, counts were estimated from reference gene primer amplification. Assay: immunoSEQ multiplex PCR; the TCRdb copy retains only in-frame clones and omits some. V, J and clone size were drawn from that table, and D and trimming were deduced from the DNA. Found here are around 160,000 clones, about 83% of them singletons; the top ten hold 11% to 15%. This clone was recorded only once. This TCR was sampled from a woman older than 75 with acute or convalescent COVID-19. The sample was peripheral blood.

CDR3 coding DNA: TGTGCCAGCTCACCATGGGCCGAAGAGACCCAGTACTTC. Protein product: CASSPWAEETQYF. The rearrangement uses TRBV18 and TRBJ2-5, with D hard to call. From germline, CDR1 is KGHSH and CDR2 LQKENI. The CDR3 runs to 13 residues. V lost 2 bases and J 3 bases, leaving 7 bases between the germline ends.